One sample yielded the 18 T cell receptor beta chains listed below, sequenced in a study of T cell responses to AZD1222 COVID-19 vaccine. Libraries were prepared by immunoSEQ multiplex PCR; TCRdb keeps only in-frame clonotypes and omits some of them. The sample carries approximately 110,000 clones, around 90% recorded once. The sequenced sample was peripheral blood, obtained on day 0 of MenACWY control vaccination. These receptors were obtained from an adult in good health.

CDR3 protein: CASRQGRNSPLHF. Here the CDR3 DNA reads TGTGCCAGCAGACAGGGCCGCAATTCACCCCTCCACTTT. The J gene is TRBJ1-6, the V gene TRBV2; weak D call: TRBD1 (6 bases). With 6 bases removed from V and 7 bases from J, the gap between germline ends came to 10 bases. The length of the CDR3 is 13 residues. Germline V gene data show CDR1 as SNHLY and CDR2 as FYNNEI.

This sequence joins TRBV7-2 and TRBJ1-4; 7 bases are shared with TRBD1. Germline V gene sequence: CDR1 SGHTA, CDR2 FQGNSA. This CDR3 is built from 16 residues. Trimming cost V 7 bases and J 5 bases; bases outside gene matches: 13. CDR3 coding DNA: TGTGCCAGCACCCCCGTCCCGCAGGGGGGAAATGAAAAACTGTTTTTT. It encodes CASTPVPQGGNEKLFF.

Only one count was recorded for this clone. The V gene is TRBV7-9, the J gene TRBJ2-2; tentative D call: TRBD2 (6 bases). CDR1 is SEHNR, CDR2 FQNEAQ, per germline (reference sequence). The V gene lost 4 bases and the J gene lost 4 bases, with 19 bases spanning the gap. CDR3 length equals 17 residues. In nucleotides, the CDR3 is TGTGCCAGCAGCTCTCGAATGGGGCGGGGAAGCACCGGGGAGCTGTTTTTT. It specifies CASSSRMGRGSTGELFF.

The J gene is TRBJ1-5, the V gene TRBV28; 9 positions agree with TRBD1. This CDR3 has 15 residues. From germline, CDR1 is MDHEN and CDR2 SYDVKM. V shed 1 base and J 5 bases; nucleotides not matched to a gene: 3. CDR3 sequence reads: CASSLSGQGHQPQHF. In nucleotides, the CDR3 is TGTGCCAGCAGTTTATCGGGACAGGGACATCAGCCCCAGCATTTT. Full variable domain (outside the CDR3, taken from reference TRBV28 and TRBJ1-5): DVKVTQSSRYLVKRTGEKVFLECVQDMDHENMFWYRQDPGLGLRLIYFSYDVKMKEKGDIPEGYSVSREKKERFSLILESASTNQTSMYLCASSLSGQGHQPQHFGDGTRLSIL.

This rearrangement joins TRBV7-2 to TRBJ1-6; 9 bases line up with TRBD1. The CDR3 contains 15 residues. V lost 1 base to trimming and J lost 10 bases; unmatched junction nucleotides: 5. Germline assignment: CDR1 SGHTA and CDR2 FQGNSA. The CDR3 protein is CASSLEGQGFSPLHF. The CDR3 region has the DNA TGTGCCAGCAGCTTAGAGGGACAGGGTTTCTCACCCCTCCACTTT.

The chain joins TRBV5-1 to TRBJ2-2; TRBD1 agrees at 10 bases. The CDR3 is 15 residues long. With 0 bases clipped from V and 7 bases from J, the junction kept 3 bases outside the gene matches. The V gene's germline CDR1 is SGHRS and CDR2 YFSETQ. The CDR3 nucleotides are TGCGCCAGCAGCTTGGCGACAGGGGGCGTCGGGGAGCTGTTTTTT. It encodes CASSLATGGVGELFF.

This clone was seen a few times. The V gene is TRBV9, the J gene TRBJ1-1; possible D gene TRBD1, 5 bases. This CDR3 is 13 amino acids long. The ends were cut back, 4 bases at V and 10 bases at J, with 17 bases in the middle. Germline V gene data show CDR1 as SGDLS and CDR2 as YYNGEE. The CDR3 region has the DNA TGTGCCAGCAGCATAAGGTGGGACGGTCCAGCTTTCTTT. The encoded protein is CASSIRWDGPAFF.

To note about this clone: The junction shows a germline mismatch at one end, possibly a read error. The gene calls are TRBV9 and TRBJ2-1, with TRBD2 identical over 10 bases. This CDR3 region has 12 residues. The germline CDR1 and CDR2 sequences are SGDLS and YYNGEE. The CDR3 region has the DNA TGTGCCAGCAGCGACGGGACTAGCGAGGGGGTCTTC. Translated, it gives CASSDGTSEGVF. The full variable domain, its missing parts supplied by reference TRBV9 and TRBJ2-1, is DSGVTQTPKHLITATGQRVTLRCSPRSGDLSVYWYQQSLDQGLQFLIQYYNGEERAKGNILERFSAQQFPDLHSELNLSSLELGDSALYFCASSDGTSEGVFGPGTRLTVL.

This clone has only one observation. The V gene is TRBV12-2, the J gene TRBJ2-1. TRBV12-2 is a pseudogene segment. This CDR3 spans 21 amino acids. Here the CDR3 reads CASRLEARTDLGTLNHNEQFF. CDR3 bases: TGTGCAAGTCGCTTAGAAGCGCGGACGGATCTAGGGACCCTCAATCACAATGAGCAGTTCTTC.

The V and J genes are TRBV4-2 and TRBJ1-2; 8 nucleotides line up with TRBD1. This CDR3 has 15 amino acids. Germline trimming cut 0 bases from V and 4 bases from J; bases unmatched to any gene: 4. CDR1 and CDR2 from the germline V gene are LGHNA and YNFKEQ. The CDR3 spells CASSQEDQGAYGYTF. As DNA, the CDR3 is TGTGCCAGCAGCCAAGAGGACCAGGGGGCCTATGGCTACACCTTC.

The chain employs TRBV7-9 and TRBJ1-2; 7 nucleotides agree with TRBD1. The V gene's germline CDR1 is SEHNR and CDR2 FQNEAQ (reference sequence). The trim removed 4 bases at V and 6 bases at J, leaving 8 bases unmatched. CDR3 size: 14 residues. The chain's CDR3 is CASSSLTGYDGYTF. The DNA for the CDR3 is TGTGCCAGCAGCTCTCTGACAGGGTACGATGGCTACACCTTC. Complete variable domain (other parts from reference TRBV7-9 and TRBJ1-2): DTGVSQNPRHKITKRGQNVTFRCDPISEHNRLYWYRQTLGQGPEFLTYFQNEAQLEKSRLLSDRFSAERPKGSFSTLEIQRTEQGDSAMYLCASSSLTGYDGYTFGSGTRLTVV.

This clone was counted between two and nine times. The chain links TRBV30 to TRBJ1-6; possible D gene TRBD1, 6 bases. The CDR3 is 14 amino acids. Germline CDR1 GTSNPN, CDR2 SVGIG (reference sequence). V was pared by 2 bases and J by 8 bases, with 13 bases between. In DNA form, the CDR3 reads TGTGCCTGGAGTTTAGAGGGGGTATATTCACCCCTCCACTTT. This gives the protein CAWSLEGVYSPLHF.

The chain links TRBV7-2 to TRBJ1-6, with D perhaps matching TRBD1 (6 bases). V lost 1 base, J lost 9 bases, and 13 bases lay in between. This CDR3 comprises 15 residues. Germline lookup yields CDR1 SGHTA and CDR2 FQGNSA. The CDR3 DNA sequence: TGTGCCAGCAGCTTAGGTGTAGGGGGGATTTCACCCCTCCACTTT. Translated: CASSLGVGGISPLHF. The full variable domain, its missing parts supplied by reference TRBV7-2 and TRBJ1-6, is GAGVSQSPSNKVTEKGKDVELRCDPISGHTALYWYRQSLGQGLEFLIYFQGNSAPDKSGLPSDRFSAERTGGSVSTLTIQRTQQEDSAVYLCASSLGVGGISPLHFGNGTRLTVT.

This clone was detected once. The CDR3 loop is CASSSNNEAFF. CDR3 DNA sequence: TGTGCCAGCAGTTCTAACAACGAAGCTTTCTTT. The rearrangement joins TRBV12-3 or TRBV12-4 to TRBJ1-1; no firm D call. The CDR3 extends over 11 amino acids. V was cut by 4 bases and J by 8 bases, with 8 bases left in between.

The DNA for the CDR3 is TGTGCCAGCAGCTTAAGGACTAGCGGGAGAGTAAATGAGCAGTTCTTC. This translates into CASSLRTSGRVNEQFF. This rearrangement joins TRBV7-6 to TRBJ2-1; 13 bases agree with TRBD2. The length of the CDR3 is 16 residues. Losses at the gene ends were 2 bases for V and 7 bases for J; bases not matched to a gene: 5. CDR1 is SGHVS, CDR2 FNYEAQ, per germline.

V gene TRBV19 combines with J gene TRBJ2-3; 8 positions agree with TRBD2. CDR3 length equals 17 residues. The trim removed 6 bases at V and 2 bases at J, leaving 13 bases unmatched. Per the germline V gene, CDR1 is LNHDA and CDR2 is SQIVND (reference sequence). The CDR3 DNA follows: TGTGCCAGTAGCGCCGATCTCGGGGGGGCTCACACAGATACGCAGTATTTT. It codes for CASSADLGGAHTDTQYF.

The chain links TRBV7-2 to TRBJ2-1; D may be TRBD2 (5 bases). The CDR3 is 16 residues long. Trimming removed 4 bases from V and 2 bases from J, with 15 bases in between. CDR1 and CDR2 (germline): SGHTA, FQGNSA. CDR3 residues: CASSSRSGFAYNEQFF. The CDR3 DNA follows: TGTGCCAGCAGCTCCCGTTCGGGGTTTGCCTACAATGAGCAGTTCTTC. Full variable domain (outside the CDR3, taken from reference TRBV7-2 and TRBJ2-1): GAGVSQSPSNKVTEKGKDVELRCDPISGHTALYWYRQSLGQGLEFLIYFQGNSAPDKSGLPSDRFSAERTGGSVSTLTIQRTQQEDSAVYLCASSSRSGFAYNEQFFGPGTRLTVL.

The chain is built from TRBV19 and TRBJ1-2; D ambiguous. The CDR3 covers 15 residues. Per germline, CDR1 LNHDA and CDR2 SQIVND (reference sequence). V was cut by 6 bases and J by 5 bases, with 19 bases left in between. The CDR3 DNA sequence: TGTGCCAGTAGCCCGGCCCTGGATTTAGTTTATGGCTACACCTTC. Translated, it gives CASSPALDLVYGYTF. Together with reference TRBV19 and TRBJ1-2, the CDR3 gives the full variable domain: DGGITQSPKYLFRKEGQNVTLSCEQNLNHDAMYWYRQDPGQGLRLIYYSQIVNDFQKGDIAEGYSVSREKKESFPLTVTSAQKNPTAFYLCASSPALDLVYGYTFGSGTRLTVV.